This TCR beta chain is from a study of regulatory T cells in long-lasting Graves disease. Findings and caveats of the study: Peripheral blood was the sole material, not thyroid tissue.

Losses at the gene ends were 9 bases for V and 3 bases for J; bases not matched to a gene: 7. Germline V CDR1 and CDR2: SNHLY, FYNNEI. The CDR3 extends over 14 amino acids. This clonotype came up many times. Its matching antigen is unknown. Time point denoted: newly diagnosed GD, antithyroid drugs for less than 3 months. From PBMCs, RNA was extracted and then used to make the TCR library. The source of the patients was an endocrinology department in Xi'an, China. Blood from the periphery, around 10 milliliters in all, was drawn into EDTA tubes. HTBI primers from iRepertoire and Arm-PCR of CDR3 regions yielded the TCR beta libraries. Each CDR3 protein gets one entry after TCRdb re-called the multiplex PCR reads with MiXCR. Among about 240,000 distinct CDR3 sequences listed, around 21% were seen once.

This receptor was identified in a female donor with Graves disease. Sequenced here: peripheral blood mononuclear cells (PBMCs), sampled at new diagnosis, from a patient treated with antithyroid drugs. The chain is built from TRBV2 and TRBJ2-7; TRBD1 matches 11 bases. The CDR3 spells CASRDRGTHYEQYF. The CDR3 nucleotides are TGTGCCAGTCGGGACAGGGGGACCCACTACGAGCAGTACTTC.